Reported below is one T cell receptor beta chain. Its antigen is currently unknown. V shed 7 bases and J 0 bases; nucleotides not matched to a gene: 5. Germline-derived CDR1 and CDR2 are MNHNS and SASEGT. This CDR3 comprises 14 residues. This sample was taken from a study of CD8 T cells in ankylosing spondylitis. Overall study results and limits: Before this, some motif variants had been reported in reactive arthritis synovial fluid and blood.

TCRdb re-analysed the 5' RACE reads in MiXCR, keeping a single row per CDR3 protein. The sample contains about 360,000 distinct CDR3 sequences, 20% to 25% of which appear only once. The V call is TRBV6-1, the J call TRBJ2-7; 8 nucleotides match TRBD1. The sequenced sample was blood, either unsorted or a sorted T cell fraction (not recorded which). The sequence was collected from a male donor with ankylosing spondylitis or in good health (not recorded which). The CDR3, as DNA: TGTGCCAGCACCGGAACAGGGGGCTCCTACGAGCAGTACTTC. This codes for CASTGTGGSYEQYF.